This T cell receptor (beta chain) was identified during a study of vaccination and CD4 T cells after COVID-19. The overall study: Two doses of either BNT162b2 or mRNA-1273 vaccine went to participants. The authors gave control cultures a CEFX pool, an HIV-1 Nef pool, or no peptide.

Researchers used the Oncomine TCR Beta short-read assay to sequence DNA from cultured CD4+ T cells. Cultured CD4+ T cells yielded the extracted genomic DNA. TCRdb redid the calling of the PCR reads with MiXCR, one entry per CDR3 protein. The table shows just over 4,000 distinct CDR3 sequences, with approximately 45% occurring only once. The germline CDR1 and CDR2 sequences are DFQATT and SNEGSKA (reference sequence). The CDR3 is 16 amino acids. The J segment lost 4 bases and the V segment lost 0 bases, leaving 10 bases of the junction unmatched. The treatment was: roughly ten-day PBMC culture with coronavirus spike peptide pools or control peptides (ViraFEST assay). A remark on this clonotype: As yet, its antigen is unknown.

This chain uses TRBV20-1 with TRBJ2-7; 9 bases match TRBD2. This sequence originates from a human donor who had recovered from COVID-19. Sequencing used CD4+ T cells from blood, cultured in vitro. CDR3 sequence reads: CSARDEGAGGRYEQYF. In DNA form, the CDR3 reads TGCAGTGCTAGAGATGAGGGTGCGGGGGGGCGATACGAGCAGTACTTC.